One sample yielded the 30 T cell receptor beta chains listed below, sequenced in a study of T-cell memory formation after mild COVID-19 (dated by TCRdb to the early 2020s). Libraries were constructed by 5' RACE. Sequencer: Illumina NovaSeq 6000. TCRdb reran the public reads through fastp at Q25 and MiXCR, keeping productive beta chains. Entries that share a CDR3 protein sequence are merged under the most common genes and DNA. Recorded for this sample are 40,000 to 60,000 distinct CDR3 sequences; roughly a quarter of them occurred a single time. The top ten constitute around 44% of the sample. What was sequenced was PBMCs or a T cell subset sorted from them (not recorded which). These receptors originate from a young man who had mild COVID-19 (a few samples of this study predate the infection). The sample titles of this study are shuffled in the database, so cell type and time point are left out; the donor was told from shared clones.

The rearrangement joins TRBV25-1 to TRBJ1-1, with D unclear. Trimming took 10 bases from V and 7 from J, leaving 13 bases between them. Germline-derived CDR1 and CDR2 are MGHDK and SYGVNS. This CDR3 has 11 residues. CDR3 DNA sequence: TGTGCCACCTTGGGCGCCGGTGAAGCTTTCTTT. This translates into CATLGAGEAFF.

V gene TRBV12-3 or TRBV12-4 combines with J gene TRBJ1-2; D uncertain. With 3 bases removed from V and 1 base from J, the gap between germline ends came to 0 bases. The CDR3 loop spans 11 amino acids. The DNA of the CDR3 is TGTGCCAGCAGTTTTAACTATGGCTACACCTTC. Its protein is CASSFNYGYTF.

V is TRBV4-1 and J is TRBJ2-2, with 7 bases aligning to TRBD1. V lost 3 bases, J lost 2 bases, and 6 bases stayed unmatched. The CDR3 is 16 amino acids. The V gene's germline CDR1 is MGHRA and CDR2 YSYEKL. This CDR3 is CASSQSGQPNTGELFF. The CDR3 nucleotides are TGCGCCAGCAGCCAGTCGGGACAGCCTAACACCGGGGAGCTGTTTTTT.

The CDR3, as DNA: TGCAGTGCTAGAGATCAGGACAGGGGAGGCTACGAGCAGTACTTC. Amino acid sequence: CSARDQDRGGYEQYF. The V call is TRBV20-1, the J call TRBJ2-7, with TRBD1 identical over 9 bases. Germline assignment: CDR1 DFQATT and CDR2 SNEGSKA (reference sequence). J gave up 3 bases and V 0 bases, and 6 bases lay outside the gene matches. The CDR3 runs 15 residues.

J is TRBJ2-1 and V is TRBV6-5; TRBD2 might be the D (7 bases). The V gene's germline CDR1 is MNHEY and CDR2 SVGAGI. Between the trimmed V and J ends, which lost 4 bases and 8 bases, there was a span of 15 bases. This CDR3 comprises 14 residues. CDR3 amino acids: CASSSWGGNDEQFF. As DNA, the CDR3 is TGTGCCAGCAGTTCGTGGGGGGGCAATGATGAGCAGTTCTTC.

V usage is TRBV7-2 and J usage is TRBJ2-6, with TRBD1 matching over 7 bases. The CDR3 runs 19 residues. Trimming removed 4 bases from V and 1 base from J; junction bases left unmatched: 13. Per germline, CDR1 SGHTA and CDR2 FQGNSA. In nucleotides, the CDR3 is TGTGCCAGCAGCTCAGAGGGGGCAGGGATCACTTCTGGGGCCAACGTCCTGACTTTC. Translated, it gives CASSSEGAGITSGANVLTF.

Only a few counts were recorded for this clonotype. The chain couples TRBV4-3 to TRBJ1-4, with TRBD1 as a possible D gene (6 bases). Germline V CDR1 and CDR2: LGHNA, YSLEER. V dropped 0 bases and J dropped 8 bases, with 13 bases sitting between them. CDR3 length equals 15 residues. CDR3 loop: CASSQDRGAPEKLFF. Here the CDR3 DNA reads TGCGCCAGCAGCCAAGATCGGGGGGCTCCCGAAAAACTGTTTTTT.

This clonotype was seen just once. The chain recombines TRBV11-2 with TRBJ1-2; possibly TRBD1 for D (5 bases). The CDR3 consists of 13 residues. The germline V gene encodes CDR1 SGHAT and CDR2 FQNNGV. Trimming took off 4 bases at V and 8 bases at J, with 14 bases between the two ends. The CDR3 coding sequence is TGTGCCAGCAGCTGGGACTGGGACGACGGCTACACCTTC. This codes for CASSWDWDDGYTF.

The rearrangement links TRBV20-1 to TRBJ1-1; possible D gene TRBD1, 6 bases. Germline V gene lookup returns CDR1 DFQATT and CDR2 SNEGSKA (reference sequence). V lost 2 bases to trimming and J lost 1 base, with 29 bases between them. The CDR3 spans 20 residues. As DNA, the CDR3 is TGCAGTGCTAGATCTGGTGAAGTTGTAGGTTCCGAGGGGGAGAACACTGAAGCTTTCTTT. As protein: CSARSGEVVGSEGENTEAFF.

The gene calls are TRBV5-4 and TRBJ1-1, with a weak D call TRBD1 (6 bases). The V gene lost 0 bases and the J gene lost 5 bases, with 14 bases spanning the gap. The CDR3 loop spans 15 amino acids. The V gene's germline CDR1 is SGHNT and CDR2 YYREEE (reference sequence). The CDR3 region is CASSLGRGRGTEAFF. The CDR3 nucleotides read TGTGCCAGCAGCTTGGGGCGGGGGCGCGGGACTGAAGCTTTCTTT.

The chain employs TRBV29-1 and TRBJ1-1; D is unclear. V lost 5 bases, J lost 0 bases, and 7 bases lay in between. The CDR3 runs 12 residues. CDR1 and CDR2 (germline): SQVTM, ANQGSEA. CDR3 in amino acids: CSVTKMNTEAFF. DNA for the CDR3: TGCAGCGTTACAAAAATGAACACTGAAGCTTTCTTT.

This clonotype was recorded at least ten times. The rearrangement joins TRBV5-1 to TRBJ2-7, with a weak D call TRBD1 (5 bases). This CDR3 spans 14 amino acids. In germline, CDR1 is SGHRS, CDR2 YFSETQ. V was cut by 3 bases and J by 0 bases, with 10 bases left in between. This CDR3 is CASSWATASYEQYF. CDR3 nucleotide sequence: TGCGCCAGCAGCTGGGCGACAGCCTCCTACGAGCAGTACTTC.

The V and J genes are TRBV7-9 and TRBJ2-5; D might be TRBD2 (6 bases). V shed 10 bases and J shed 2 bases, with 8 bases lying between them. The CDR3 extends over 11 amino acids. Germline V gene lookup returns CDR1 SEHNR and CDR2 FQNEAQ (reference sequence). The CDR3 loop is CATRGQETQYF. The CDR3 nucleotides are TGTGCCACCCGGGGGCAAGAGACCCAGTACTTC.

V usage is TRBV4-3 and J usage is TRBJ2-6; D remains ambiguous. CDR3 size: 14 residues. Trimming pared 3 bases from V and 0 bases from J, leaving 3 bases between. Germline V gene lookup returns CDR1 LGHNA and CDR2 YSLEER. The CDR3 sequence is CASSHRSGANVLTF. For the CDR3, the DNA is TGCGCCAGCAGCCATCGCTCTGGGGCCAACGTCCTGACTTTC.

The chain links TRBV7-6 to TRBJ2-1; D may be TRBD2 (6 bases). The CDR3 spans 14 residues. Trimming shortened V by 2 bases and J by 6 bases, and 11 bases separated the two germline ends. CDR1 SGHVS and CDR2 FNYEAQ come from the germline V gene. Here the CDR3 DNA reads TGTGCCAGCAGCTTACTAGGGACTCCCAATGAGCAGTTCTTC. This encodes CASSLLGTPNEQFF.

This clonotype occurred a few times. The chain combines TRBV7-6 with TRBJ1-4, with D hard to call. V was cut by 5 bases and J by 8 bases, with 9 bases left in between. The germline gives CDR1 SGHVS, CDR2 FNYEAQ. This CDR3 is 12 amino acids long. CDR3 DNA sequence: TGTGCCAGCAGCGATGGAGGAGAAAAACTGTTTTTT. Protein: CASSDGGEKLFF.

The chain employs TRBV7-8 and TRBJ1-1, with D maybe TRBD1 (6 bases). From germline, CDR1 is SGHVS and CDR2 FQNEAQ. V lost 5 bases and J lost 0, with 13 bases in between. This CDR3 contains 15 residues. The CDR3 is CASSVYRVMNTEAFF. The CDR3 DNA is TGTGCCAGCAGCGTCTACAGGGTTATGAACACTGAAGCTTTCTTT.

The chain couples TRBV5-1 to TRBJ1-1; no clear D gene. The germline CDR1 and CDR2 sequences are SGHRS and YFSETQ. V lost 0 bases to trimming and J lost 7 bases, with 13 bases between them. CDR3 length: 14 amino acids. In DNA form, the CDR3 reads TGCGCCAGCAGCTTGGCCAGACCGGACGGTGAAGCTTTCTTT. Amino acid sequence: CASSLARPDGEAFF.

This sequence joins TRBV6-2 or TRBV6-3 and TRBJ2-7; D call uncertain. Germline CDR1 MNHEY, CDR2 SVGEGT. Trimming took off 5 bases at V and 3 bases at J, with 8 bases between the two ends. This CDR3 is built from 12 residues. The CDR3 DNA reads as TGTGCCAGCAGTGATTCGAACTACGAGCAGTACTTC. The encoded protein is CASSDSNYEQYF.

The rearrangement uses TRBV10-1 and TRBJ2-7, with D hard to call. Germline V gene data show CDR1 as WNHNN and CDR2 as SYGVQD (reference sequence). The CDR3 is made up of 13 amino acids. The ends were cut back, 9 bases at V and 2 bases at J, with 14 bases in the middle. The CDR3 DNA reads TGCGCCAGTCAACCTGCCGAGGCCTACGAGCAGTACTTC. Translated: CASQPAEAYEQYF.

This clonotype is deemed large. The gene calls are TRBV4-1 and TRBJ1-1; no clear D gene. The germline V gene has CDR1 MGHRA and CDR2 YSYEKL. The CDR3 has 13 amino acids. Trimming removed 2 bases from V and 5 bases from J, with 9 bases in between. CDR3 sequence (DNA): TGCGCCAGCAGCCAACGGGAAGTTACTGAAGCTTTCTTT. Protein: CASSQREVTEAFF.

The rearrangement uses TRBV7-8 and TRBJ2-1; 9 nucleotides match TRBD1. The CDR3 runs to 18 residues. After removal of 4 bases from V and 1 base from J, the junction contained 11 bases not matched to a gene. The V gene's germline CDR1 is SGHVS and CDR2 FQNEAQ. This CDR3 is CASSSRDREGVSYNEQFF. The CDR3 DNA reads TGTGCCAGCAGCTCCCGGGACAGGGAGGGGGTATCCTACAATGAGCAGTTCTTC.

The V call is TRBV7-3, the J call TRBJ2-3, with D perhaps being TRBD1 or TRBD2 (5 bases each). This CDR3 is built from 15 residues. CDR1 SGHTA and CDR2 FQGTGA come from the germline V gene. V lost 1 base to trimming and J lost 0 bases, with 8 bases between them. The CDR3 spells CASSLNGASTDTQYF. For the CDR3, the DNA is TGTGCCAGCAGCTTAAACGGGGCTAGCACAGATACGCAGTATTTT.

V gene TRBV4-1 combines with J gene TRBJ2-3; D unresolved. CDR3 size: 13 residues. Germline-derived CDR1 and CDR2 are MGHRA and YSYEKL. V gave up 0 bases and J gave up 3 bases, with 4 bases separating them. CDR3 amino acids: CASSQEFTDTQYF. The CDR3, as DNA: TGCGCCAGCAGCCAAGAATTTACAGATACGCAGTATTTT.

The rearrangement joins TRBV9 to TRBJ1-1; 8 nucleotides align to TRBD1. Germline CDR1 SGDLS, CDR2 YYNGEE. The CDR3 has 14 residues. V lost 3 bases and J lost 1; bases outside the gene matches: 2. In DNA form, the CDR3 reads TGTGCCAGCAGCGCCGGGACAGGGAACACTGAAGCTTTCTTT. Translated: CASSAGTGNTEAFF.

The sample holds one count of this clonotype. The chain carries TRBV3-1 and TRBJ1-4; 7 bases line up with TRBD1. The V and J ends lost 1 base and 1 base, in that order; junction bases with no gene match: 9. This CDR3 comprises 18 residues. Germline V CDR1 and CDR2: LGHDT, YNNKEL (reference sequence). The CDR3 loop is CASSQVVDRVGTNEKLFF. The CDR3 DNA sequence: TGTGCCAGCAGCCAAGTAGTTGACAGGGTTGGAACTAATGAAAAACTGTTTTTT.

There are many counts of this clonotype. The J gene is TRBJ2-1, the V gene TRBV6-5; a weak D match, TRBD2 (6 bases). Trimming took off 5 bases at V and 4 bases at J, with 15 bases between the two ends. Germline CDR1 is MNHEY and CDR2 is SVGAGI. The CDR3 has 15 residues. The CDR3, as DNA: TGTGCCAGCAGTGGAGGGAGAATATCTTACAATGAGCAGTTCTTC. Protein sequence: CASSGGRISYNEQFF.

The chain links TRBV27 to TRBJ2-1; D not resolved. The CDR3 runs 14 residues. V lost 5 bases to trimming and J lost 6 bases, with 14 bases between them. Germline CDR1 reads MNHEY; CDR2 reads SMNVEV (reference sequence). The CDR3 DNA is TGTGCCAGCAGTCCCAGTACGGGCGTCAATGAGCAGTTCTTC. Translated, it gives CASSPSTGVNEQFF.

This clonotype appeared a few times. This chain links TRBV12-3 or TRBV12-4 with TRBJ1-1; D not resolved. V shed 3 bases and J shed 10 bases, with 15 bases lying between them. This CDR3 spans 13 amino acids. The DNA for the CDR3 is TGTGCCAGCAGTTTTTCGGCAGGTTATACAGCTTTCTTT. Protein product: CASSFSAGYTAFF.

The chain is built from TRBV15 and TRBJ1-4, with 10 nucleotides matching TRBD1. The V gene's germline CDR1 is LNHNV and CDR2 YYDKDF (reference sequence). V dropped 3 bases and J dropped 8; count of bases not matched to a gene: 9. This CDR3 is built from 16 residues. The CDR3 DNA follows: TGTGCCACCAGCAGTGGTGCCCGGACAGGGGGAGAAAAACTGTTTTTT. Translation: CATSSGARTGGEKLFF.